The clone carrying this T cell receptor beta chain was recorded at least ten times. Authors' data handling: Amplification from reference gene primers served as the basis for estimated nucleated cell counts. The assay was immunoSEQ multiplex PCR, and TCRdb's table has in-frame clones only and misses some. V and J calls plus clone size are reproduced from that table; the DNA served to infer D and trimming. The data hold about 260,000 clones, with approximately 83% observed a single time. This sample was taken from a study of blood T cell repertoires in COVID-19. Overall study context: From the United States, Italy and Spain came samples of acute and convalescent COVID-19. In each case, the material was cDNA or gDNA derived from T cells, B-cell-depleted T cells, or PBMCs.

V was clipped by 5 bases and J by 9 bases; unmatched bases: 11. The CDR3 runs 16 residues. Germline CDR1 SEHNR, CDR2 FQNEAQ (reference sequence). Sequencing input: peripheral blood. The sequence came from a human donor in a cohort sampled during active COVID-19. V is TRBV7-9 and J is TRBJ2-1, with 12 bases aligning to TRBD2. CDR3 nucleotides: TGTGCCAGCAGCCTCGCACTAGCGGGAGGCCGTGGTGAGCAGTTCTTC. As protein: CASSLALAGGRGEQFF.